This TCR beta chain is from a study of blood T cell repertoires in COVID-19. The protocol was immunoSEQ multiplex PCR, while the TCRdb copy is restricted to in-frame clones and leaves out a portion. The sample lists nearly 300,000 clones; about 87% were seen once. This CDR3 is 13 amino acids long. V dropped 5 bases and J dropped 4 bases, with 9 bases sitting between them. Germline loops: CDR1 SSHAT, CDR2 FNYEAQ (reference sequence). This chain joins TRBV7-7 and TRBJ1-5; D gene uncertain. The sample was peripheral blood. This sequence originates from a woman in her 30s who had recovered from COVID-19. CDR3 loop: CASSVDTNQPQHF. The DNA of the CDR3 is TGTGCCAGCAGCGTTGACACTAATCAGCCCCAGCATTTT.